This is a list of T cell receptor beta chains from one sample in a study of response to subunit inactivated influenza vaccine. One entry per CDR3 protein results from TCRdb running MiXCR on the RT-PCR reads. Of about 520,000 distinct CDR3 sequences in the sample, about 10% were seen once. Specimen: PBMCs from blood, collected roughly 45 days after vaccination. All receptors derive from a man aged 50 to 59 who received an inactivated influenza vaccine. Each CDR3 is given with its conserved first and last residue. The D gene is left open where the match is weak. Clone size is given for some rows only: seen once, a few or many times, or a class if the clone is expanded.

d_gene,abundance,v_gene,j_gene,CDR3aa,CDR3nt
-,many,TRBV29-1,TRBJ2-5,CSVTSRRETQYF,TGCAGCGTTACGTCCCGTCGAGAGACCCAGTACTTC
-,few,TRBV7-9,TRBJ2-3,CASSLLVGPRTDTQYF,TGTGCCAGCAGCTTATTGGTCGGTCCCCGCACAGATACGCAGTATTTT
-,-,TRBV28,TRBJ2-7,CASSFPRMAIPASYEQYF,TGTGCCAGCAGTTTCCCCAGGATGGCTATCCCTGCCTCCTACGAGCAGTACTTC
TRBD2,-,TRBV11-2,TRBJ2-2,CASSFLSGRATGELFF,TGTGCCAGCAGCTTCCTTAGCGGGAGGGCCACCGGGGAGCTGTTTTTT
TRBD1,many,TRBV12-3/TRBV12-4,TRBJ2-1,CASSPRQGWTEQFF,TGTGCCAGCAGTCCGCGACAGGGTTGGACTGAGCAGTTCTTC
-,-,TRBV7-9,TRBJ2-7,CASSLGTNTYEQYF,TGTGCCAGCAGCTTAGGGACAAATACCTACGAGCAGTACTTC
TRBD1,many,TRBV5-1,TRBJ2-7,CASSSPGTGVYEQYF,TGCGCCAGCAGCTCCCCCGGGACAGGGGTCTACGAGCAGTACTTC
TRBD1,many,TRBV20-1,TRBJ2-3,CSARAGQGHTDTQYF,TGCAGTGCTAGAGCGGGACAGGGTCACACAGATACGCAGTATTTT
-,few,TRBV12-3/TRBV12-4,TRBJ2-1,CASSGGRKTYNEQFF,TGTGCCAGCAGTGGGGGACGGAAAACCTACAATGAGCAGTTCTTC
TRBD2,once,TRBV20-1,TRBJ2-7,CSTSAVRSYEQYF,TGCAGTACTAGCGCGGTCCGCTCCTACGAGCAGTACTTC
TRBD2,-,TRBV7-2,TRBJ2-2,CASSLKSGSYTGELFF,TGTGCCAGCAGCTTAAAAAGCGGGAGTTACACCGGGGAGCTGTTTTTT
-,-,TRBV28,TRBJ2-7,CASSLVGSEQYF,TGTGCCAGCAGTTTGGTAGGGTCCGAGCAGTACTTC
TRBD1,many,TRBV5-1,TRBJ2-7,CASSPGQYYEQYF,TGCGCCAGCAGCCCGGGACAGTACTACGAGCAGTACTTC
TRBD2,many,TRBV12-3/TRBV12-4,TRBJ2-3,CASTLRLAGAGDTQYF,TGTGCCAGCACCCTTCGACTAGCGGGGGCTGGAGATACGCAGTATTTT
TRBD2,-,TRBV6-2/TRBV6-3,TRBJ2-1,CASSLGLAGGPRYNEQFF,TGTGCCAGCAGCCTGGGACTAGCGGGAGGGCCGAGGTACAATGAGCAGTTCTTC
TRBD2,few,TRBV20-1,TRBJ2-3,CSADGTSGYYSSTDTQYF,TGCAGTGCTGACGGGACTAGCGGTTACTATTCTAGCACAGATACGCAGTATTTT
TRBD1,-,TRBV11-2,TRBJ2-3,CASSLDPGRTGGYTDTQYF,TGTGCCAGCAGCTTAGATCCAGGTCGTACAGGGGGTTACACAGATACGCAGTATTTT
-,few,TRBV6-6,TRBJ1-1,CASSDGVSQAFF,TGTGCCAGCAGCGACGGGGTCTCACAAGCTTTCTTT
TRBD1,many,TRBV10-3,TRBJ2-5,CATSGQQETQYF,TGTGCCACCTCGGGACAGCAAGAGACCCAGTACTTC
TRBD2,-,TRBV3-1,TRBJ2-3,CASSKRSGTRLDTQYF,TGTGCCAGCAGCAAGCGTTCTGGGACTAGACTAGATACGCAGTATTTT
TRBD2,-,TRBV20-1,TRBJ2-3,CSARDGSSGITDTQYF,TGCAGTGCTAGAGATGGGTCTAGCGGGATCACAGATACGCAGTATTTT
TRBD2,-,TRBV6-2/TRBV6-3,TRBJ2-5,CASSYSFLAGKETQYF,TGTGCCAGCAGTTACTCTTTTCTAGCGGGTAAAGAGACCCAGTACTTC
-,-,TRBV20-1,TRBJ1-5,CSASDTYQPQHF,TGCAGTGCTAGCGACACCTACCAGCCCCAGCATTTT
TRBD1,many,TRBV5-1,TRBJ2-7,CASSFGDSRSYEQYF,TGCGCCAGCAGCTTCGGGGACAGCCGATCCTACGAGCAGTACTTC
-,-,TRBV28,TRBJ1-5,CDSSWGGEYQPQHF,TGTGACAGCAGTTGGGGGGGGGAATATCAGCCCCAGCATTTT
TRBD1,-,TRBV7-2,TRBJ1-3,CASSETGPPSGNTIYF,TGTGCCAGCAGCGAGACAGGGCCTCCCTCTGGAAACACCATATATTTT
TRBD1,few,TRBV6-1,TRBJ2-2,CASTTGQWRTGELFF,TGTGCCAGCACTACGGGACAGTGGAGGACCGGGGAGCTGTTTTTT
-,few,TRBV19,TRBJ2-7,CASSIAGIYEQYF,TGTGCCAGTAGTATAGCCGGGATCTACGAGCAGTACTTC
TRBD2,-,TRBV4-1,TRBJ2-7,CASSQLAGDSYEQYF,TGCGCCAGCAGCCAACTAGCGGGAGACTCCTACGAGCAGTACTTC
-,many,TRBV18,TRBJ2-6,CASSPPAGANVLTF,TGTGCCAGCTCACCACCCGCTGGGGCCAACGTCCTGACTTTC
TRBD1,-,TRBV6-2/TRBV6-3,TRBJ1-5,CASRDREYQPQHF,TGTGCCAGCAGGGACAGGGAGTATCAGCCCCAGCATTTT
-,-,TRBV2,TRBJ1-1,CASNIDRSLTEAFF,TGTGCCAGCAACATCGACAGGTCATTAACTGAAGCTTTCTTT
-,-,TRBV12-3/TRBV12-4,TRBJ1-1,CASSQKRLIPEAFF,TGTGCCAGCAGTCAAAAACGACTAATCCCTGAAGCTTTCTTT
TRBD1,few,TRBV11-2,TRBJ1-2,CASSQDRDNYGYTF,TGTGCCAGCAGCCAAGACAGGGATAACTATGGCTACACCTTC
-,-,TRBV6-1,TRBJ2-6,CASSRVGSVSGANVLTF,TGTGCCAGCAGTAGAGTGGGCAGCGTCTCTGGGGCCAACGTCCTGACTTTC
TRBD2,few,TRBV29-1,TRBJ2-1,CSAGTSAYNEQFF,TGCAGCGCTGGGACTAGCGCGTACAATGAGCAGTTCTTC
-,-,TRBV28,TRBJ2-7,CASSFLTDYEQYF,TGTGCCAGCAGTTTCCTCACAGATTACGAGCAGTACTTC
TRBD2,-,TRBV6-2/TRBV6-3,TRBJ2-1,CASSMLNSGTSGRAKNEQFF,TGTGCCAGCAGTATGCTGAATTCCGGGACTAGCGGGAGGGCTAAAAATGAGCAGTTCTTC
TRBD1,many,TRBV5-1,TRBJ2-3,CASSPWGQGATDTQYF,TGCGCCAGCAGCCCCTGGGGACAGGGGGCAACAGATACGCAGTATTTT
TRBD1,-,TRBV25-1,TRBJ2-7,CASMRTGTYEQYF,TGTGCCAGCATGAGGACAGGGACCTACGAGCAGTACTTC
-,many,TRBV6-2/TRBV6-3,TRBJ2-5,CASAMIGRETQYF,TGTGCCAGCGCTATGATCGGGAGAGAGACCCAGTACTTC
TRBD1,-,TRBV20-1,TRBJ1-2,CSSDRVAYGYTF,TGCAGTTCCGACAGGGTGGCCTATGGCTACACCTTC
TRBD2,few,TRBV2,TRBJ2-1,CASSGLAGRNNEQFF,TGTGCCAGCAGTGGACTAGCGGGACGCAACAATGAGCAGTTCTTC
TRBD1,few,TRBV7-2,TRBJ1-2,CASSLVWDSGYTF,TGTGCCAGCAGCTTAGTTTGGGACAGTGGCTACACCTTC
TRBD2,many,TRBV5-1,TRBJ2-1,CASSGTLAGGPYNEQFF,TGCGCCAGCAGCGGGACCTTAGCGGGAGGGCCCTACAATGAGCAGTTCTTC
-,few,TRBV6-1,TRBJ2-7,CASRAQPYEQYF,TGTGCCAGCAGGGCGCAACCCTACGAGCAGTACTTC
-,-,TRBV18,TRBJ2-2,CASSPPLGTPNTGELFF,TGTGCCAGCTCACCACCGCTAGGGACTCCTAACACCGGGGAGCTGTTTTTT
-,-,TRBV7-2,TRBJ2-3,CASSSGGAFTDTQYF,TGTGCCAGCAGCTCAGGCGGGGCCTTCACAGATACGCAGTATTTT
-,-,TRBV4-3,TRBJ2-1,CASSQDRIPYNEQFF,TGCGCCAGCAGCCAAGACAGGATACCCTACAATGAGCAGTTCTTC
-,-,TRBV7-2,TRBJ2-1,CASSLESRFAEQFF,TGTGCCAGCAGCTTAGAATCTAGGTTTGCTGAGCAGTTCTTC
-,-,TRBV27,TRBJ2-2,CASSLIPTVDTGELFF,TGTGCCAGCAGTTTAATTCCCACGGTGGACACCGGGGAGCTGTTTTTT
-,many,TRBV10-2,TRBJ1-2,CASSDEVLHGLDYGYTF,TGCGCCAGCAGTGATGAGGTCCTCCATGGGTTGGACTATGGCTACACCTTC